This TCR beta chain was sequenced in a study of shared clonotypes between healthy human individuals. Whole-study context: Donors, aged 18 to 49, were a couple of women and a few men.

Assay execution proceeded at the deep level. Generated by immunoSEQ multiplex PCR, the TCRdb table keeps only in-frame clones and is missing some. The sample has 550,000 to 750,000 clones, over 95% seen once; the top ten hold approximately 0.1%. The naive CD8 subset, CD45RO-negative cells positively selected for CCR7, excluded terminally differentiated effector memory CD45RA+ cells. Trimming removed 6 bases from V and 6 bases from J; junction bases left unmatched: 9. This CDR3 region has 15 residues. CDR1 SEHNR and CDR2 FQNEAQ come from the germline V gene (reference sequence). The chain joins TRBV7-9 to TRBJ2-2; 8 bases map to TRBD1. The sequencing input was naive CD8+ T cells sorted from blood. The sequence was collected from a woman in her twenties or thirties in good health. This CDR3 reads CASRHPDRGSGELFF. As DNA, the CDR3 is TGTGCCAGCAGACATCCCGACAGGGGATCCGGGGAGCTGTTTTTT.